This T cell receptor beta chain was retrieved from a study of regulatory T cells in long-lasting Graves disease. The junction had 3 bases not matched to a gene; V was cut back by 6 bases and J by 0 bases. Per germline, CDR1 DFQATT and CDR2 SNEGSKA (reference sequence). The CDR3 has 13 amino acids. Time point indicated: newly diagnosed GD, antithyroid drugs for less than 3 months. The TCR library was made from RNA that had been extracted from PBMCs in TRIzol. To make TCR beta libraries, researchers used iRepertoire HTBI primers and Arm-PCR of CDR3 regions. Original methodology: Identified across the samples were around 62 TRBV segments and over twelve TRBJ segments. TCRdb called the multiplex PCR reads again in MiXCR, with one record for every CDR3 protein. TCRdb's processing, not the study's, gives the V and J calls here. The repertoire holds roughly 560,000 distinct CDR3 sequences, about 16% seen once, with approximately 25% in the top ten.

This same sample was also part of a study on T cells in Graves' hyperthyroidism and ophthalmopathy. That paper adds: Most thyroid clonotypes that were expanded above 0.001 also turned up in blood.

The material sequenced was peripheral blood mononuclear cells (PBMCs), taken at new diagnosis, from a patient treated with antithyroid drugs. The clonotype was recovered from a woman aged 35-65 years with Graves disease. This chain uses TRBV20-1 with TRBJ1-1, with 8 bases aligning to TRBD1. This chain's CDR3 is CSAQDRVNTEAFF. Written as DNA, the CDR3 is TGCAGTGCCCAGGACAGGGTGAACACTGAAGCTTTCTTT.